The 24 T cell receptor beta chains listed next were all sequenced from one sample in a study of beta chain features in type 1 diabetes. All of the isolated RNA was reverse transcribed, so expressed TCRB transcripts were sequenced. The data were produced by immunoSEQ multiplex PCR, yet TCRdb's version contains in-frame clones alone and is incomplete. This table holds fewer than 150,000 clones, roughly 7.2% found once. The sequenced material came from central memory CD4+ T cells from blood. The receptors were sampled from a woman in her thirties in good health.

The V gene is TRBV9, the J gene TRBJ2-1, with 7 nucleotides matching TRBD1. Germline V gene lookup returns CDR1 SGDLS and CDR2 YYNGEE. Losses at the gene ends were 4 bases for V and 3 bases for J; bases not matched to a gene: 7. The CDR3 consists of 15 residues. CDR3: CASSPRPGGYNEQFF. CDR3 in DNA: TGTGCCAGCAGCCCCCGACCAGGGGGCTACAATGAGCAGTTCTTC.

The rearrangement links TRBV2 to TRBJ2-1; TRBD1 agrees at 7 bases. Per the germline V gene, CDR1 is SNHLY and CDR2 is FYNNEI. This CDR3 contains 12 residues. Trimming took 4 bases from V and 7 from J; bases not matched to a gene: 1. CDR3: CASSVQGNEQFF. The CDR3 DNA follows: TGTGCCAGCAGTGTACAGGGGAATGAGCAGTTCTTC.

This clone was counted a few times. This rearrangement joins TRBV7-9 to TRBJ2-3; 8 nucleotides align to TRBD2. With 5 bases clipped from V and 5 bases from J, the junction kept 12 bases outside the gene matches. In germline, CDR1 is SEHNR, CDR2 FQNEAQ (reference sequence). The CDR3 loop spans 16 amino acids. The CDR3 protein is CASSARRGAHIDTQYF. The CDR3 nucleotides are TGTGCCAGCAGCGCTAGGCGGGGGGCGCACATAGATACGCAGTATTTT.

This rearrangement joins TRBV4-2 to TRBJ2-4, with D possibly TRBD2 on 6 matching bases. This CDR3 region has 16 residues. Germline assignment: CDR1 LGHNA and CDR2 YNFKEQ. The germline V and J ends were trimmed by 5 bases and 0 bases, with 14 bases remaining between them. The CDR3 spells CASSSGGVVAKNIQYF. CDR3 in DNA: TGTGCCAGCAGCTCAGGAGGGGTGGTAGCCAAAAACATTCAGTACTTC.

The rearrangement links TRBV28 to TRBJ2-5; D is perhaps TRBD2 (7 bases). The CDR3 sequence is 14 residues long. V dropped 6 bases and J dropped 8 bases, with 19 bases sitting between them. In germline, CDR1 is MDHEN, CDR2 SYDVKM. The CDR3 bases are TGTGCCAGCAGAGGGGGGGACGCGCAGGACACCCAGTACTTC. Its protein is CASRGGDAQDTQYF.

This clone has more than one count but fewer than ten. The chain uses TRBV27 and TRBJ2-3, with 13 nucleotides matching TRBD2. This CDR3 has 18 amino acids. V dropped 6 bases and J dropped 5; count of bases not matched to a gene: 14. The germline gives CDR1 MNHEY, CDR2 SMNVEV (reference sequence). Here the CDR3 DNA reads TGTGCCAGCAGATCAACTATAACTAGCGGGAGGGCCGGAGATACGCAGTATTTT. Translating gives CASRSTITSGRAGDTQYF.

The chain employs TRBV5-1 and TRBJ2-5, with 8 positions matching TRBD1. The V and J ends lost 2 bases and 1 base, in that order; junction bases with no gene match: 7. Germline-derived CDR1 and CDR2 are SGHRS and YFSETQ. CDR3 length: 16 residues. This CDR3 is CASSFGTGSSQETQYF. Written as DNA, the CDR3 is TGCGCCAGCAGCTTCGGGACAGGTTCCTCCCAAGAGACCCAGTACTTC.

This clone was picked up a small number of times. V and J are TRBV15 and TRBJ2-7; D perhaps matches TRBD2 (6 bases). There are 15 residues in the CDR3. The germline V and J ends were trimmed by 1 base and 0 bases, with 10 bases remaining between them. CDR1 and CDR2 from the germline V gene are LNHNV and YYDKDF (reference sequence). The CDR3 protein is CATSRGDLSSYEQYF. In DNA form, the CDR3 reads TGTGCCACCAGCAGAGGGGACTTGAGCTCCTACGAGCAGTACTTC.

The chain links TRBV27 to TRBJ2-3; D possibly corresponds to TRBD1 (6 bases). Trimming shortened V by 4 bases and J by 1 base, and 18 bases separated the two germline ends. CDR1 is MNHEY and CDR2 is SMNVEV in the germline V gene (reference sequence). This CDR3 is built from 17 residues. CDR3 amino acids: CASSSIPAGAGTDTQYF. The CDR3 DNA reads as TGTGCCAGCAGTTCCATCCCTGCAGGGGCCGGCACAGATACGCAGTATTTT.

The V call is TRBV25-1, the J call TRBJ1-1, with D possibly matching TRBD1 (5 bases). V lost 3 bases to trimming and J lost 2 bases, with 13 bases between them. CDR1 MGHDK and CDR2 SYGVNS come from the germline V gene. This CDR3 has 15 residues. CDR3 sequence reads: CASSETVPLNTEAFF. The CDR3 DNA follows: TGTGCCAGCAGTGAGACAGTCCCTCTAAACACTGAAGCTTTCTTT.

This clone turned up a few times. CDR3: CASSPTGSSGNTIYF. In DNA, the CDR3 is TGTGCCAGCAGTCCTACAGGGTCCTCTGGAAACACCATATATTTT. This chain joins TRBV6-6 and TRBJ1-3; the D gene is possibly TRBD1 (6 bases). The CDR3 totals 15 residues. V gave up 5 bases and J gave up 0 bases, with 11 bases separating them. Germline V lookup: CDR1 MNHNY, CDR2 SVGAGI (reference sequence).

This clone has more than one count but fewer than ten. This chain joins TRBV7-9 and TRBJ1-2; TRBD1 might be the D (6 bases). Looked up from germline, CDR1 is SEHNR and CDR2 is FQNEAQ (reference sequence). The CDR3 runs to 14 residues. V was shortened by 2 bases and J by 12 bases, with 19 bases between the two germline ends. The DNA for the CDR3 is TGTGCCAGCAGCTTAAACCACAGGACAGCTGGGGACACCTTC. It codes for CASSLNHRTAGDTF.

The V call is TRBV7-9, the J call TRBJ2-3; the D gene is possibly TRBD1 (6 bases). V lost 5 bases, J lost 6 bases, and 15 bases lay in between. Germline CDR1 SEHNR, CDR2 FQNEAQ (reference sequence). The CDR3 sequence is 14 residues long. The CDR3 DNA is TGTGCCAGCAGCCCCGCGGCGAGGGGGGATACGCAGTATTTT. It is translated as CASSPAARGDTQYF.

This clone was seen more than once but under ten times. This sequence joins TRBV7-2 and TRBJ1-2; the D gene is possibly TRBD1 (6 bases). The CDR3 contains 15 residues. CDR1 is SGHTA and CDR2 is FQGNSA in the germline V gene. With 5 bases removed from V and 2 bases from J, the gap between germline ends came to 15 bases. The CDR3: CASSPGGGTNYGYTF. CDR3 bases: TGTGCCAGCAGCCCGGGGGGCGGAACGAACTATGGCTACACCTTC.

The chain carries TRBV6-5 and TRBJ2-7; TRBD1 matches 7 bases. Germline V lookup: CDR1 MNHEY, CDR2 SVGAGI. Trimming took 2 bases from V and 2 from J; bases not matched to a gene: 3. CDR3 length: 14 amino acids. CDR3 DNA: TGTGCCAGCAGTTACAGCACAGGGGCCTACGAGCAGTACTTC. It is translated as CASSYSTGAYEQYF.

This clone came up many times. The chain links TRBV29-1 to TRBJ1-2, with TRBD1 identical over 10 bases. The CDR3 contains 13 residues. Germline CDR1 is SQVTM and CDR2 is ANQGSEA. Losses at the gene ends were 7 bases for V and 3 bases for J; bases not matched to a gene: 5. The CDR3 is CSATGTGDYGYTF. The DNA of the CDR3 is TGCAGCGCAACCGGGACAGGGGACTATGGCTACACCTTC. The full variable domain, in which reference TRBV29-1 and TRBJ1-2 provide the parts outside the CDR3, is SAVISQKPSRDICQRGTSLTIQCQVDSQVTMMFWYRQQPGQSLTLIATANQGSEATYESGFVIDKFPISRPNLTFSTLTVSNMSPEDSSIYLCSATGTGDYGYTFGSGTRLTVV.

This clone was recorded many times. One junction end does not reproduce the germline sequence, and a read error may be involved. The V and J genes are TRBV7-9 and TRBJ2-1; 9 nucleotides match TRBD2. CDR3 length equals 14 residues. Per germline, CDR1 SEHNR and CDR2 FQNEAQ (reference sequence). The CDR3 DNA is TGTGCCAGCAGTTTAGCGGGAGAAATCGATGAGCAGTTCTTC. This translates into CASSLAGEIDEQFF. Based on the CDR3 plus reference TRBV7-9 and TRBJ2-1, the full variable domain is DTGVSQNPRHKITKRGQNVTFRCDPISEHNRLYWYRQTLGQGPEFLTYFQNEAQLEKSRLLSDRFSAERPKGSFSTLEIQRTEQGDSAMYLCASSLAGEIDEQFFGPGTRLTVL.

The rearrangement uses TRBV15 and TRBJ2-7; 7 bases fit TRBD1. J gave up 1 base and V 3 bases, and 6 bases lay outside the gene matches. The CDR3 runs 15 residues. Germline lookup yields CDR1 LNHNV and CDR2 YYDKDF (reference sequence). Written as DNA, the CDR3 is TGTGCCACCAGCAGGGGGGACAGAGGTTCCTACGAGCAGTACTTC. This codes for CATSRGDRGSYEQYF.

This clone was observed a few times. This sequence joins TRBV11-2 and TRBJ2-4; TRBD1 matches at 8 bases. CDR1 is SGHAT, CDR2 FQNNGV, per germline. The CDR3 is made up of 14 amino acids. With 1 base clipped from V and 8 bases from J, the junction kept 4 bases outside the gene matches. The CDR3 here is CASSLGTGRDIQYF. DNA for the CDR3: TGTGCCAGCAGCTTAGGGACAGGGCGAGACATTCAGTACTTC.

There are a few counts of this clone. V usage is TRBV9 and J usage is TRBJ2-3; D not resolved. Trimming took 0 bases from V and 3 from J, leaving 14 bases between them. The CDR3 covers 16 residues. The germline CDR1 and CDR2 sequences are SGDLS and YYNGEE. Written as DNA, the CDR3 is TGTGCCAGCAGCGTAGAACCATCGGTAATAACAGATACGCAGTATTTT. Residues: CASSVEPSVITDTQYF.

The CDR3 here is CASAGRETQYF. CDR3 bases: TGTGCCAGCGCGGGGAGGGAGACCCAGTACTTC. V usage is TRBV6-1 and J usage is TRBJ2-5, with a weak D call TRBD2 (6 bases). The ends were cut back, 8 bases at V and 5 bases at J, with 9 bases in the middle. Germline V gene sequence: CDR1 MNHNS, CDR2 SASEGT. This CDR3 has 11 amino acids.

The chain couples TRBV28 to TRBJ2-3; 7 nucleotides match TRBD2. CDR3 length: 13 amino acids. Trimming took 5 bases from V and 7 from J; bases not matched to a gene: 6. From germline, CDR1 is MDHEN and CDR2 SYDVKM. CDR3 coding DNA: TGTGCCAGCAGTCCATCTAGCGGAAATACGCAGTATTTT. This gives the protein CASSPSSGNTQYF.

This clone came up a few times. The genes are TRBV18 and TRBJ1-1, with D hard to call. The germline gives CDR1 KGHSH, CDR2 LQKENI. V lost 2 bases and J 2 bases, leaving 9 bases between the germline ends. CDR3 size: 14 residues. This chain's CDR3 is CASSPRRANTEAFF. CDR3 nucleotides: TGTGCCAGCTCACCAAGGAGGGCTAACACTGAAGCTTTCTTT.

The table lists this clone with many counts. J is TRBJ2-1 and V is TRBV15, with 8 bases fitting TRBD2. J lost 5 bases, V lost 6 bases, and 6 bases had no gene match. Germline values: CDR1 LNHNV, CDR2 YYDKDF (reference sequence). The CDR3 is 14 amino acids. CDR3 in DNA: TGTGCCACCAGGATGCGGGAGGACCACAATGAGCAGTTCTTC. Translating gives CATRMREDHNEQFF.